This T cell receptor (beta chain) appears in the sequencing data of a study of radiation and T cells in renal cell carcinoma. Sequencing used immunoSEQ multiplex PCR; TCRdb keeps in-frame clones, though not all of them. This table holds 150,000 to 200,000 clones, 88% found once. As concerns this clone: No antigen is known for it.

Time point given: blood 4 weeks post-SBRT, at nephrectomy. Treatment denoted: 15 Gy SBRT to primary tumor, nephrectomy 4 weeks later. Nephrectomy followed 15 Gy stereotactic body radiation by 4 weeks. The CDR3 is 12 residues long. With 5 bases removed from V and 6 bases from J, the gap between germline ends came to 11 bases. From germline, CDR1 is LNHDA and CDR2 SQIVND (reference sequence). Study-wide findings and caveats: In blood, top tumor clones expanded by 2 weeks, shrinking by 4.

The sample was blood, taken from a patient whose treatment included radiotherapy and nephrectomy. The TCR was taken from a woman between 45 and 60 years old with renal cell carcinoma. The chain has TRBV19 and TRBJ2-7, with D hard to call. The DNA of the CDR3 is TGTGCCAGTAGTTCCCCCTTGGGCGAGCAGTACTTC. Protein sequence: CASSSPLGEQYF.